This record concerns one TCR beta chain sequence. This may come from a read error, since a much larger clone is one base off. Using its own MiXCR run on the RT-PCR reads, TCRdb lists one record per CDR3 protein. This table has around 240,000 distinct CDR3 sequences, over 12% appearing once. Germline V gene sequence: CDR1 SNHLY, CDR2 FYNNEI. The CDR3 length is 13 residues. V lost 4 bases, J lost 1 base, and 7 bases lay in between. The source of the sample is a study of patients and donors after allogeneic stem cell transplantation. The receptor's source is a human donor who was either an allogeneic HSCT recipient or a stem cell or donor lymphocyte infusion donor (not recorded which). It is not recorded whose cells these are; they may come from a transplant donor. This chain uses TRBV2 with TRBJ1-1, with D possibly matching TRBD1 (6 bases). Input material: blood, either unsorted or a sorted T cell fraction (not recorded which). The CDR3 DNA sequence: TGTGCCAGCAGTGGCAGGGGGAACACTGAAGCTTTCTTT. Amino acids: CASSGRGNTEAFF.